The sequence of this T cell receptor (beta chain) was determined in a study of blood T cell repertoires in COVID-19. TCRdb's table, derived via immunoSEQ multiplex PCR, lists solely in-frame clones and lacks some. The sample includes approximately 290,000 clones, more than 85% of them seen just once. The CDR3 has 13 amino acids. Trimming left V 5 bases short and J 4 bases short, with 11 bases between. Germline V lookup: CDR1 SGHTA, CDR2 FQGNSA. Sequencing input: peripheral blood. The rearrangement joins TRBV7-2 to TRBJ1-1; D unresolved. The receptor was isolated from a young man with acute or convalescent COVID-19. CDR3 in DNA: TGTGCCAGCAGCCCGTCGCGGGGCACTGAAGCTTTCTTT. It codes for CASSPSRGTEAFF.